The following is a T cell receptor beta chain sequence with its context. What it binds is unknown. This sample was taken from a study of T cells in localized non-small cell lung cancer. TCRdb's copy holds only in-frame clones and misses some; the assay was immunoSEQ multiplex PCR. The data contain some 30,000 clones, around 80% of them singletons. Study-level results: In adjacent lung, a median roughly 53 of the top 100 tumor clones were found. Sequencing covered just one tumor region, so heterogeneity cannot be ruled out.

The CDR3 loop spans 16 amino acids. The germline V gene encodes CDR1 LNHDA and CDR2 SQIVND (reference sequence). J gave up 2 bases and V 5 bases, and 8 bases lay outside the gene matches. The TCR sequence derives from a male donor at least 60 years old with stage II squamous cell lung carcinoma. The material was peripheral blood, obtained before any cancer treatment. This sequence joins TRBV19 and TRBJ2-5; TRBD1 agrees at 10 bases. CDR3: CASSVGQGVRQETQYF. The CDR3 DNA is TGTGCCAGTAGTGTCGGACAGGGGGTGAGGCAAGAGACCCAGTACTTC.